The clone carrying this TCR beta chain showed up just a few times. The source of the sample is a study of T cell repertoires in cytomegalovirus infection. Per the germline V gene, CDR1 is MNHEY and CDR2 is SVGEGT. J was trimmed by 7 bases and V by 5 bases; bases with no gene match: 14. The CDR3 loop spans 17 amino acids. MiXCR was run by TCRdb on the reads, yielding one entry per CDR3 protein. The sample has a few hundred thousand distinct CDR3 sequences; around 15% are singletons. The rearrangement joins TRBV6-2 or TRBV6-3 to TRBJ2-1; TRBD1 matches 10 bases. The sequenced material came from CD8+ T cells from PBMCs. This TCR came from a human donor in good health (CMV status not recorded). Some clones in this sample may be carry-over from other donors' samples. CDR3 region: CASSQPYRTGGWNEQFF. The CDR3 coding sequence is TGTGCCAGCAGTCAGCCCTACCGGACAGGGGGTTGGAATGAGCAGTTCTTC.